Below, 8 T cell receptor beta chains from the same sample are listed, as sequenced in a study of brain T cells in children with intractable seizures. Libraries were prepared by immunoSEQ multiplex PCR; TCRdb keeps only in-frame clonotypes and omits some of them. Among hundreds of thousands of clones listed, 93% were seen once. Time point specified: blood from clinic visit 5 months post-surgery; TSC patient then seizure free. The source material was peripheral blood, sampled roughly 5 months after surgery. The receptor source for this set is a boy in the first two years of life with tuberous sclerosis and intractable seizures.

The gene calls are TRBV5-4 and TRBJ1-2, with 10 bases identical to TRBD1. Trimming at V came to 4 bases and at J to 6 bases, leaving 9 bases not matched to a gene. The CDR3 covers 15 residues. The germline V gene has CDR1 SGHNT and CDR2 YYREEE (reference sequence). The CDR3 bases are TGTGCCAGCAGCACTCAGACAGGGGGCAGACATGGCTACACCTTC. This codes for CASSTQTGGRHGYTF.

The chain couples TRBV4-1 to TRBJ2-7; perhaps TRBD1 as D (6 bases). With 0 bases removed from V and 2 bases from J, the gap between germline ends came to 11 bases. The CDR3 spans 15 residues. The V gene's germline CDR1 is MGHRA and CDR2 YSYEKL. The CDR3 DNA is TGCGCCAGCAGCCAAGATCAAGGACAGCCCTACGAGCAGTACTTC. This translates into CASSQDQGQPYEQYF.

The chain couples TRBV6-5 to TRBJ2-7; TRBD1 is a possible D gene (5 bases). The CDR3 has 14 amino acids. CDR1 and CDR2 (germline): MNHEY, SVGAGI. V was pared by 9 bases and J by 2 bases, with 17 bases between. Written as DNA, the CDR3 is TGTGCCAGTCCCTTAGACAGCAATGCCTACGAGCAGTACTTC. Amino acids: CASPLDSNAYEQYF.

This chain links TRBV7-8 with TRBJ2-7; 8 bases are a match to TRBD1. V trimming: 5 bases; J trimming: 4 bases; junction bases outside the gene matches: 10. Germline values: CDR1 SGHVS, CDR2 FQNEAQ. The CDR3 covers 15 residues. The CDR3 reads CASSPRTGTDYEQYF. The DNA for the CDR3 is TGTGCCAGCAGCCCGAGGACAGGGACCGATTACGAGCAGTACTTC.

The gene calls are TRBV5-8 and TRBJ2-7, with TRBD1 identical over 12 bases. The germline V gene has CDR1 SGHTS and CDR2 YDEGEE. The J segment lost 2 bases and the V segment lost 2 bases, leaving 14 bases of the junction unmatched. The CDR3 contains 19 residues. The CDR3 nucleotides read TGTGCCAGCAGCTTCACCGGGACAGGGGGCTTTCAGGGGGCCTACGAGCAGTACTTC. This codes for CASSFTGTGGFQGAYEQYF. The full variable domain, rest sourced from reference TRBV5-8 and TRBJ2-7, is EAGVTQSPTHLIKTRGQQATLRCSPISGHTSVYWYQQALGLGLQFLLWYDEGEERNRGNFPPRFSGRQFPNYSSELNVNALELEDSALYLCASSFTGTGGFQGAYEQYFGPGTRLTVT.

This clone was seen only once. The rearrangement joins TRBV2 to TRBJ1-4; the match to TRBD1 covers 9 bases. V shed 5 bases, J shed 5 bases, and the junction held 3 bases outside the gene matches. The CDR3 loop spans 14 amino acids. Germline loops: CDR1 SNHLY, CDR2 FYNNEI. CDR3 DNA sequence: TGTGCCAGCAGTCCCGGGACAGGGAATGAAAAACTGTTTTTT. Translation gives CASSPGTGNEKLFF.

As concerns this clone: The junction differs from germline at one of its ends, possibly a read error. The CDR3: CASSSLDTKEKLFF. CDR3 coding DNA: TGCGCCAGCAGCTCCTTGGACACTAAGGAAAAACTGTTTTTT. The J gene is TRBJ1-4, the V gene TRBV4-1, with D maybe TRBD1 (5 bases). The length of the CDR3 is 14 residues. Germline CDR1 is MGHRA and CDR2 is YSYEKL.

J is TRBJ1-3 and V is TRBV7-9; no firm D call. The length of the CDR3 is 12 residues. Trimming pared 8 bases from V and 8 bases from J, leaving 13 bases between. Per the germline V gene, CDR1 is SEHNR and CDR2 is FQNEAQ (reference sequence). The CDR3 DNA is TGTGCCAGCGCTTTTACGGTGGACACCATATATTTT. This translates into CASAFTVDTIYF.